This T cell receptor (beta chain) originates from a study of CD8+ T cells in alopecia areata. Across the whole study: Those patients who were treated received oral tofacitinib, which was given at 5 to 10 mg twice daily for moderate-to-severe alopecia areata. The drug, tofacitinib, lasted 6 to 18 months, followed by 6 months off drug. Percent affected scalp area, the SALT score, rated treated patients' severity.

Described treatment: oral pan-JAK inhibitor, 5-10 mg twice daily. Germline lookup yields CDR1 SEHNR and CDR2 FQNEAQ (reference sequence). The CDR3 is 10 residues long. V dropped 8 bases and J dropped 5 bases, with 7 bases sitting between them. Study-wide points: With tofacitinib ongoing, many expanded lesional clones persisted in both scalp and blood.

Sequencing relied on a cDNA template that was reverse transcribed from extracted RNA. Sequenced by immunoSEQ multiplex PCR; TCRdb stores in-frame clones only, minus some. Of roughly 100,000 clones listed, 40% to 50% are singletons. Comments on this clone: The antigen remains undetermined.

The TCR was taken from a human donor with alopecia areata. The chain recombines TRBV7-9 with TRBJ2-7; D not resolved. The sequences come from CD8+ T cells sorted from blood, collected at week 24, from a patient treated with tofacitinib. CDR3 nucleotide sequence: TGTGCCAGCGGTGACAACGAGCAGTACTTC. Translation: CASGDNEQYF. Drawing the rest from reference TRBV7-9 and TRBJ2-7, the complete variable domain is DTGVSQNPRHKITKRGQNVTFRCDPISEHNRLYWYRQTLGQGPEFLTYFQNEAQLEKSRLLSDRFSAERPKGSFSTLEIQRTEQGDSAMYLCASGDNEQYFGPGTRLTVT.